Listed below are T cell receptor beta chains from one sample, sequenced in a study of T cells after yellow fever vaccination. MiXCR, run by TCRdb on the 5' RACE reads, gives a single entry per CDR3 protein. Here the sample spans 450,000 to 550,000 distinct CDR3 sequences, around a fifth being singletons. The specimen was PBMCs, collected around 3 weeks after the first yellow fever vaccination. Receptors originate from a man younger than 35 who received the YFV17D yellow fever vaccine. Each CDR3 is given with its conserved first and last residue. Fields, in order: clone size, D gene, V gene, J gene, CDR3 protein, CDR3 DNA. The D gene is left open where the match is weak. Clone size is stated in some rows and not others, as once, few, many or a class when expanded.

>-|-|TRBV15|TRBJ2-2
CATSLENTGELFF
TGTGCCACCAGTCTAGAGAACACCGGGGAGCTGTTTTTT
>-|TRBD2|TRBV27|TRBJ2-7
CASSSGTSGGDEQYF
TGTGCCAGCAGTTCAGGGACTAGCGGGGGCGACGAGCAGTACTTC
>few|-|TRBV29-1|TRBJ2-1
CSVVVRSYNEQFF
TGCAGCGTTGTGGTTCGCTCCTACAATGAGCAGTTCTTC
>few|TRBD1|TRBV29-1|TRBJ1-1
CSVTGQLDTEAFF
TGCAGCGTGACGGGACAGCTGGACACTGAAGCTTTCTTT
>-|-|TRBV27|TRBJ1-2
CASSSAQRSYGYTF
TGTGCCAGCAGTTCGGCCCAGCGCTCCTATGGCTACACCTTC
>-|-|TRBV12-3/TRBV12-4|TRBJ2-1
CASSPLERSYNEQFF
TGTGCCAGCAGCCCTCTTGAACGAAGCTACAATGAGCAGTTCTTC
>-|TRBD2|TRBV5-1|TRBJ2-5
CASSFRLAAGLRRKETQYF
TGCGCCAGCAGCTTCCGACTAGCGGCGGGTCTTCGTCGAAAAGAGACCCAGTACTTC
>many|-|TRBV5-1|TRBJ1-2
CASSLEQGYGYTF
TGCGCCAGCAGCTTGGAACAGGGCTATGGCTACACCTTC
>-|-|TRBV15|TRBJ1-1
CATNNLPPVLNTEAFF
TGTGCCACCAACAACTTACCCCCGGTCTTAAACACTGAAGCTTTCTTT
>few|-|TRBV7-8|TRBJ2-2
CASSLLALNTGELFF
TGTGCCAGCAGCCTACTAGCCCTGAACACCGGGGAGCTGTTTTTT
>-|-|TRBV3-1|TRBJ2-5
CASSQGATEETQYF
TGTGCCAGCAGCCAAGGGGCGACAGAAGAGACCCAGTACTTC
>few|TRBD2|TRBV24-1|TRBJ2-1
CATSDTSGGDNEQFF
TGTGCCACCAGTGACACTAGCGGGGGTGACAATGAGCAGTTCTTC
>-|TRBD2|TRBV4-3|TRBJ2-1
CASSQGLAENYNEQFF
TGCGCCAGCAGCCAAGGTCTAGCGGAGAACTACAATGAGCAGTTCTTC
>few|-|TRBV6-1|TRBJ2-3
CASSEQVRDTQYF
TGTGCCAGCAGTGAGCAGGTTAGGGATACGCAGTATTTT
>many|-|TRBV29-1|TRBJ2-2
CSVVGGVGELFF
TGCAGCGTTGTGGGGGGAGTCGGGGAGCTGTTTTTT
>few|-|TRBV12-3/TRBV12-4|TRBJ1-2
CASRQQAGYGYTF
TGTGCCAGCAGACAACAAGCAGGCTATGGCTACACCTTC
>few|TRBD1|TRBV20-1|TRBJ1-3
CSADRGTGGGNTIYF
TGCAGTGCTGATCGCGGGACAGGGGGTGGAAACACCATATATTTT
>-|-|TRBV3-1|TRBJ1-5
CASSRRDANQPQHF
TGTGCCAGCAGCCGAAGGGACGCCAATCAGCCCCAGCATTTT
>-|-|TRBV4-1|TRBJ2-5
CASSLRPGGGETQYF
TGCGCCAGCAGCCTACGACCAGGCGGGGGCGAGACCCAGTACTTC
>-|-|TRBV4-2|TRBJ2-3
CASSQAMATDTQYF
TGTGCCAGCAGCCAAGCAATGGCCACAGATACGCAGTATTTT
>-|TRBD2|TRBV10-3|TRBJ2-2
CAIRTGGGYTGELFF
TGTGCCATCAGGACGGGCGGGGGGTACACCGGGGAGCTGTTTTTT
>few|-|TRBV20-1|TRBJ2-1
CSAPPGGHNEQFF
TGCAGTGCCCCGCCCGGGGGGCACAATGAGCAGTTCTTC
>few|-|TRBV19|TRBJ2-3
CASSNGAGRRDTQYF
TGTGCCAGTAGTAATGGGGCAGGGAGGCGAGATACGCAGTATTTT
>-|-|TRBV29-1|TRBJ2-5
CSGLLGETQYF
TGCAGCGGATTACTAGGAGAGACCCAGTACTTC
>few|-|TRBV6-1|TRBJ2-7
CASSLRLPTYEQYF
TGTGCCAGCAGCCTCCGACTACCTACCTACGAGCAGTACTTC
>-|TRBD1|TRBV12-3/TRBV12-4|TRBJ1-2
CASRIGGTGGYTF
TGTGCCAGCAGGATAGGGGGCACCGGTGGCTACACCTTC
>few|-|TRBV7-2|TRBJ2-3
CASSLGGPGALTDTQYF
TGTGCCAGCAGCTTAGGTGGCCCCGGGGCGCTCACAGATACGCAGTATTTT
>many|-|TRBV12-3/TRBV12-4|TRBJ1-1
CASSFRDGNTEAFF
TGTGCCAGCAGTTTCCGCGACGGGAACACTGAAGCTTTCTTT
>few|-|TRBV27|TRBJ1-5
CASSLMGFSNQPQHF
TGTGCCAGCAGTTTAATGGGGTTTAGCAATCAGCCCCAGCATTTT
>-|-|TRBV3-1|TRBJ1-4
CASSHVTNEKLFF
TGTGCCAGCAGCCATGTCACTAATGAAAAACTGTTTTTT